Shown below are 28 T cell receptor beta chains from a single sample sequenced in a study of T-cell memory formation after mild COVID-19. TCRdb reprocessed the 5' RACE reads with MiXCR, giving one entry per CDR3 protein. Of roughly 110,000 distinct CDR3 sequences in the sample, approximately 17% were seen once. The specimen was PBMCs or a T cell subset sorted from them (not recorded which). The receptor set was obtained from an adult woman who had mild COVID-19 (a few samples of this study predate the infection). Cell type and time point are not known.

V is TRBV4-1 and J is TRBJ2-7; the D is unclear. Trimming pared 1 base from V and 3 bases from J, leaving 7 bases between. Germline V gene sequence: CDR1 MGHRA, CDR2 YSYEKL. This CDR3 spans 13 amino acids. CDR3 region: CASSQGVSYEQYF. The DNA for the CDR3 is TGCGCCAGCAGCCAAGGGGTCAGCTACGAGCAGTACTTC.

The V call is TRBV20-1, the J call TRBJ2-7, with TRBD1 as a possible D gene (5 bases). Germline-derived CDR1 and CDR2 are DFQATT and SNEGSKA (reference sequence). The V end was cut by 7 bases, the J end by 2 bases, with 15 bases between. This CDR3 region has 13 residues. The CDR3 region has the DNA TGCAGTGGTAGCTTAGGGGTCGCCTACGAGCAGTACTTC. It yields the protein CSGSLGVAYEQYF.

This clonotype was recorded a few times. This rearrangement joins TRBV11-3 to TRBJ2-7; tentative D call: TRBD1 (6 bases). CDR1 and CDR2 from the germline V gene are SGHNT and YENEEA. The V end was cut by 6 bases, the J end by 2 bases, with 17 bases between. This CDR3 contains 15 residues. In DNA, the CDR3 is TGTGCCAGCAGACAAGGTACAGGGATTGCCTACGAGCAGTACTTC. It translates to CASRQGTGIAYEQYF.

This clonotype appeared many times. The J gene is TRBJ2-7, the V gene TRBV12-3 or TRBV12-4; D possibly uses TRBD1 or TRBD2 (5 bases each). The V gene lost 6 bases and the J gene lost 2 bases, with 14 bases spanning the gap. This CDR3 has 14 residues. CDR3 region: CASSPGTGTYEQYF. CDR3 bases: TGTGCCAGCAGCCCCGGGACGGGGACCTACGAGCAGTACTTC.

The rearrangement joins TRBV6-2 or TRBV6-3 to TRBJ2-3; the D is unclear. CDR1 and CDR2 (germline): MNHEY, SVGEGT. Trimming stripped 0 bases from V and 0 bases from J, with 10 bases between. This CDR3 contains 16 residues. As DNA, the CDR3 is TGTGCCAGCAGTTACTCAAGCGCACTAAGCACAGATACGCAGTATTTT. It encodes CASSYSSALSTDTQYF.

This clonotype has a handful of counts. The chain uses TRBV5-1 and TRBJ2-6; possibly TRBD2 for D (6 bases). The ends were cut back, 0 bases at V and 0 bases at J, with 7 bases in the middle. CDR1 is SGHRS and CDR2 is YFSETQ in the germline V gene. The CDR3 is 16 amino acids. Here the CDR3 reads CASSLAGSSGANVLTF. CDR3 DNA: TGCGCCAGCAGCTTGGCCGGGAGCTCTGGGGCCAACGTCCTGACTTTC.

This clonotype was seen a handful of times. The CDR3 here is CASAYSEQYF. The CDR3 coding sequence is TGTGCCAGCGCCTATTCCGAGCAGTACTTC. The rearrangement uses TRBV2 and TRBJ2-7, with D hard to call. V lost 8 bases and J lost 6, with 8 bases in between. The CDR3 has 10 amino acids. Germline V gene sequence: CDR1 SNHLY, CDR2 FYNNEI.

The chain joins TRBV29-1 to TRBJ1-2; TRBD1 might be the D (6 bases). Germline-derived CDR1 and CDR2 are SQVTM and ANQGSEA. V was trimmed by 4 bases and J by 8 bases, leaving 20 bases between them. This CDR3 is 14 amino acids long. DNA for the CDR3: TGCAGCGTTGTTTCGACAGGCCTCAGGAAGGGCTACACCTTC. Protein sequence: CSVVSTGLRKGYTF.

The chain recombines TRBV15 with TRBJ2-7; the match to TRBD1 covers 10 bases. This CDR3 has 16 amino acids. J lost 3 bases, V lost 4 bases, and 9 bases had no gene match. In germline, CDR1 is LNHNV, CDR2 YYDKDF (reference sequence). CDR3: CATSIAGTGAFYEQYF. The CDR3 region has the DNA TGTGCCACCAGCATAGCCGGGACAGGGGCTTTCTACGAGCAGTACTTC. Variable domain in full (rest from reference TRBV15 and TRBJ2-7): DAMVIQNPRYQVTQFGKPVTLSCSQTLNHNVMYWYQQKSSQAPKLLFHYYDKDFNNEADTPDNFQSRRPNTSFCFLDIRSPGLGDTAMYLCATSIAGTGAFYEQYFGPGTRLTVT.

There are many counts of this clonotype. J is TRBJ2-1 and V is TRBV20-1, with 14 bases that match TRBD2. CDR1 and CDR2 from the germline V gene are DFQATT and SNEGSKA (reference sequence). With 3 bases clipped from V and 9 bases from J, the junction kept 19 bases outside the gene matches. This CDR3 has 19 residues. Written as DNA, the CDR3 is TGCAGTGCTAGGTCTGATGGGACTAGCGGGAGTGTTCGGTCGAGTGAGCAGTTCTTC. As protein: CSARSDGTSGSVRSSEQFF.

The sample holds a few counts of this clonotype. The CDR3 sequence: CASSLLQWGIYNEQFF. DNA for the CDR3: TGTGCCAGCAGTTTGCTTCAATGGGGGATCTACAATGAGCAGTTCTTC. The chain employs TRBV12-3 or TRBV12-4 and TRBJ2-1; D is perhaps TRBD1 or TRBD2 (5 bases each). The CDR3 runs 16 residues. Trimming shortened V by 3 bases and J by 3 bases, and 15 bases separated the two germline ends.

At least ten counts were recorded for this clonotype. The chain carries TRBV6-5 and TRBJ2-5; a weak D match, TRBD2 (6 bases). Germline CDR1 and CDR2: MNHEY and SVGAGI. CDR3 length equals 16 residues. The V and J ends lost 2 bases and 2 bases respectively, with 15 bases between them. In DNA, the CDR3 is TGTGCCAGCAGTTACAACCGACCGGGAGCACAAGAGACCCAGTACTTC. As protein: CASSYNRPGAQETQYF.

The gene calls are TRBV7-9 and TRBJ1-5; no clear D. This CDR3 has 12 amino acids. V gave up 5 bases and J gave up 3 bases, with 5 bases separating them. The germline CDR1 and CDR2 sequences are SEHNR and FQNEAQ (reference sequence). CDR3 region: CASSPANQPQHF. In DNA form, the CDR3 reads TGTGCCAGCAGCCCGGCCAATCAGCCCCAGCATTTT.

The V and J genes are TRBV21-1 and TRBJ2-1; TRBD1 was called by the table and not checked on the DNA. TRBV21-1 constitutes a pseudogene. CDR3 length: 13 residues. The chain's CDR3 is CASSGTPYNEQFF. CDR3 in DNA: TGTGCCAGCAGCGGGACGCCATACAATGAGCAGTTCTTC.

This clonotype has only a few counts. The chain combines TRBV7-9 with TRBJ1-1; 8 bases are a match to TRBD1. The junction had 6 bases not matched to a gene; V was cut back by 5 bases and J by 4 bases. The CDR3 totals 14 residues. Germline V gene sequence: CDR1 SEHNR, CDR2 FQNEAQ (reference sequence). CDR3 sequence (DNA): TGTGCCAGCAGCACGTGGACAGGGACCACTGAAGCTTTCTTT. Residues: CASSTWTGTTEAFF.

This clonotype showed up many times. V usage is TRBV5-1 and J usage is TRBJ1-4; D call uncertain. V shed 6 bases and J shed 3 bases, with 12 bases lying between them. The CDR3 contains 14 residues. The germline V gene has CDR1 SGHRS and CDR2 YFSETQ. The CDR3 DNA reads as TGCGCCAGCACCCTAGGGAGACCTAATGAAAAACTGTTTTTT. Its protein is CASTLGRPNEKLFF.

The chain employs TRBV4-1 and TRBJ2-7; D possibly corresponds to TRBD2 (7 bases). In germline, CDR1 is MGHRA, CDR2 YSYEKL. The CDR3 length is 17 residues. V shed 0 bases and J shed 3 bases, with 18 bases lying between them. CDR3 loop: CASSQDREGGALYEQYF. The CDR3 bases are TGCGCCAGCAGCCAAGATCGTGAAGGGGGGGCCCTCTACGAGCAGTACTTC.

This clonotype came up a few times. The V gene is TRBV2, the J gene TRBJ2-7, with 11 bases lining up with TRBD2. This CDR3 is built from 14 residues. V shed 8 bases, J shed 5 bases, and the junction held 8 bases outside the gene matches. The germline gives CDR1 SNHLY, CDR2 FYNNEI. The CDR3 bases are TGTGCCAGCTTCACTAGCGGGAGATCCAACGAGCAGTACTTC. Translation gives CASFTSGRSNEQYF.

This clonotype has ten or more counts. The chain recombines TRBV7-6 with TRBJ2-1; 12 bases agree with TRBD2. Germline values: CDR1 SGHVS, CDR2 FNYEAQ. V dropped 4 bases and J dropped 10; count of bases not matched to a gene: 11. This CDR3 region has 16 residues. In DNA, the CDR3 is TGTGCCAGCAGCTCGCGACTAGCGGGGGTTTTCTGGGAGCAGTTCTTC. Its protein product is CASSSRLAGVFWEQFF.

In its sample, this clonotype was seen a few times. V gene TRBV6-5 combines with J gene TRBJ1-2; possible D gene TRBD1, 5 bases. This CDR3 has 17 amino acids. The germline CDR1 and CDR2 sequences are MNHEY and SVGAGI. Trimming took off 6 bases at V and 3 bases at J, with 23 bases between the two ends. CDR3 protein: CASSQLIAGTDYYGYTF. CDR3 coding DNA: TGTGCCAGCAGCCAACTCATCGCAGGGACCGATTACTATGGCTACACCTTC.

This clonotype was counted a few times. The chain employs TRBV29-1 and TRBJ1-2; TRBD1 matches at 7 bases. The trim removed 4 bases at V and 5 bases at J, leaving 1 base unmatched. The V gene's germline CDR1 is SQVTM and CDR2 ANQGSEA. The CDR3 loop spans 11 amino acids. CDR3 sequence (DNA): TGCAGCGTTGGACAGGGTTATGGCTACACCTTC. Its translation is CSVGQGYGYTF.

The count of this clonotype is one. This chain connects TRBV5-5 to TRBJ2-7; a possible D gene is TRBD2 (6 bases). CDR1 is SGHKS and CDR2 is YYEKEE in the germline V gene (reference sequence). The CDR3 contains 14 residues. The V and J ends lost 1 base and 5 bases respectively, with 13 bases between them. CDR3 protein: CASSLSWGEDEQYF. The CDR3 DNA is TGTGCCAGCAGCTTGTCATGGGGGGAGGACGAGCAGTACTTC.

This clonotype turned up a few times. The genes are TRBV7-8 and TRBJ2-3, with D uncertain. V lost 5 bases and J 0 bases, leaving 9 bases between the germline ends. Germline loops: CDR1 SGHVS, CDR2 FQNEAQ. The CDR3 runs 14 residues. CDR3 amino acids: CASSPTSSTDTQYF. The DNA for the CDR3 is TGTGCCAGCAGCCCGACCTCTAGCACAGATACGCAGTATTTT.

This clonotype came up a few times. J is TRBJ2-7 and V is TRBV7-8; possibly TRBD1 for D (6 bases). This CDR3 spans 13 amino acids. V was pared by 5 bases and J by 3 bases, with 11 bases between. Germline V gene lookup returns CDR1 SGHVS and CDR2 FQNEAQ. The CDR3, as DNA: TGTGCCAGCAGCCCAGGGGTGTTCTACGAGCAGTACTTC. Translated, it gives CASSPGVFYEQYF.

The chain combines TRBV19 with TRBJ1-1; D is ambiguous. The CDR3 runs to 13 residues. V lost 3 bases, J lost 6 bases, and 11 bases lay in between. Looked up from germline, CDR1 is LNHDA and CDR2 is SQIVND (reference sequence). The CDR3 DNA sequence: TGTGCCAGTAGTATCGTTTTCGGGTCTGAAGCTTTCTTT. This translates into CASSIVFGSEAFF.

The table lists this clonotype with a few counts. V is TRBV29-1 and J is TRBJ2-7; perhaps TRBD1 as D (6 bases). The CDR3 is 11 amino acids. Germline CDR1 and CDR2: SQVTM and ANQGSEA. V was clipped by 6 bases and J by 7 bases, with 13 bases between them. CDR3 sequence (DNA): TGCAGCGTCACAGGGCGTGGGGAGCAGTACTTC. This gives the protein CSVTGRGEQYF.

The chain combines TRBV4-2 with TRBJ2-7, with D perhaps matching TRBD1 (7 bases). Trimming removed 3 bases from V and 2 bases from J, with 14 bases in between. Germline lookup yields CDR1 LGHNA and CDR2 YNFKEQ. The CDR3 contains 15 residues. CDR3 protein: CASSQETGEAYEQYF. The CDR3 coding sequence is TGTGCCAGCAGCCAGGAAACAGGGGAGGCCTACGAGCAGTACTTC.

The V gene is TRBV5-1, the J gene TRBJ2-1; D may be TRBD1 (7 bases). CDR1 SGHRS and CDR2 YFSETQ come from the germline V gene. Trimming cost V 7 bases and J 5 bases, with 16 bases left between them. The CDR3 sequence is 14 residues long. The CDR3 nucleotides are TGCGCCAGCGAAGGGGGGCAGGGGGACAATGAGCAGTTCTTC. Translated: CASEGGQGDNEQFF. The full variable domain, in which reference TRBV5-1 and TRBJ2-1 provide the parts outside the CDR3, is KAGVTQTPRYLIKTRGQQVTLSCSPISGHRSVSWYQQTPGQGLQFLFEYFSETQRNKGNFPGRFSGRQFSNSRSEMNVSTLELGDSALYLCASEGGQGDNEQFFGPGTRLTVL.